One sample yielded the 21 T cell receptor beta chains listed below, sequenced in a study of STAT3 mutations in large granular lymphocyte leukemia. Study observations and caveats: Every T-LGLL patient had at least one immunodominant TCRbeta clonotype.

Assay used: immunoSEQ multiplex PCR; TCRdb lists only in-frame clones, some missing. The sample has over 8,500 clones, around 89% seen once. What these receptors recognize is not known. Specimen: peripheral blood mononuclear cells. All receptors come from a man aged 80 or over with T-cell large granular lymphocyte leukemia. Some clones in this sample may be carry-over from other donors' samples.

The chain recombines TRBV5-4 with TRBJ1-1; a weak D match, TRBD1 (6 bases). The V and J ends lost 2 bases and 3 bases respectively, with 14 bases between them. CDR3 length equals 15 residues. Germline V gene data show CDR1 as SGHNT and CDR2 as YYREEE (reference sequence). This CDR3 reads CASSFGGRVDTEAFF. The CDR3 DNA sequence: TGTGCCAGCAGCTTCGGGGGGCGGGTGGACACTGAAGCTTTCTTT.

J is TRBJ1-4 and V is TRBV5-1, with no clear D. Germline V gives CDR1 SGHRS, CDR2 YFSETQ. V was shortened by 2 bases and J by 2 bases, with 10 bases between the two germline ends. CDR3 length: 15 residues. In DNA, the CDR3 is TGCGCCAGCAGCTTTTGGGGTGAGACTAATGAAAAACTGTTTTTT. Translating gives CASSFWGETNEKLFF.

The V gene is TRBV5-8, the J gene TRBJ2-7, with 7 bases identical to TRBD2. The CDR3 has 16 amino acids. The germline V gene has CDR1 SGHTS and CDR2 YDEGEE. J lost 1 base, V lost 4 bases, and 11 bases had no gene match. In DNA form, the CDR3 reads TGTGCCAGCAGCCCGGGGACCGGCGGGGGTTCCTACGAGCAGTACTTC. Residues: CASSPGTGGGSYEQYF.

V usage is TRBV10-3 and J usage is TRBJ2-7; D is uncertain. The germline V gene encodes CDR1 ENHRY and CDR2 SYGVKD. CDR3 length: 13 amino acids. V dropped 0 bases and J dropped 9 bases, with 12 bases sitting between them. The CDR3 coding sequence is TGTGCCATCAGTGAGTCGATAATAGGTCTGCAGTACTTC. The encoded protein is CAISESIIGLQYF.

The chain carries TRBV4-1 and TRBJ1-6, with D unresolved. The germline CDR1 and CDR2 sequences are MGHRA and YSYEKL. The CDR3 has 14 amino acids. Trimming pared 4 bases from V and 3 bases from J, leaving 7 bases between. The DNA of the CDR3 is TGCGCCAGCAGCCTCGGATTCTATAATTCACCCCTCCACTTT. It encodes CASSLGFYNSPLHF.

This chain uses TRBV2 with TRBJ1-2; the match to TRBD1 covers 7 bases. With 5 bases clipped from V and 7 bases from J, the junction kept 4 bases outside the gene matches. This CDR3 is 12 amino acids long. Germline V gene data show CDR1 as SNHLY and CDR2 as FYNNEI. The CDR3, as DNA: TGTGCCAGCAGTACAGACAGGGCTGGCTACACCTTC. This gives the protein CASSTDRAGYTF.

This rearrangement joins TRBV12-5 to TRBJ2-7, with a weak D call TRBD2 (5 bases). There are 14 residues in the CDR3. V was cut by 0 bases and J by 1 base, with 7 bases left in between. From germline, CDR1 is LGHNT and CDR2 FRNRAP. The chain's CDR3 is CASGLVSGSYEQYF. CDR3 bases: TGTGCTAGTGGTTTGGTATCGGGATCCTACGAGCAGTACTTC.

The chain combines TRBV5-4 with TRBJ2-3; TRBD2 agrees at 13 bases. The CDR3 covers 19 residues. Germline V gene data show CDR1 as SGHNT and CDR2 as YYREEE (reference sequence). V shed 0 bases, J shed 1 base, and the junction held 8 bases outside the gene matches. The CDR3 sequence: CASSLVPLTSGGRTDTQYF. CDR3 DNA sequence: TGTGCCAGCAGCTTGGTGCCTCTGACTAGCGGGGGGCGCACAGATACGCAGTATTTT.

The table lists this clone with a count of one. J is TRBJ2-1 and V is TRBV30; D gene uncertain. The CDR3 spans 13 residues. V shed 2 bases and J shed 7 bases, with 12 bases lying between them. CDR1 and CDR2 from the germline V gene are GTSNPN and SVGIG (reference sequence). Here the CDR3 reads CAWSPLGINEQFF. CDR3 coding DNA: TGTGCCTGGAGTCCTCTAGGGATAAATGAGCAGTTCTTC.

The J gene is TRBJ2-7, the V gene TRBV10-3, with D maybe TRBD1 (5 bases). V lost 6 bases to trimming and J lost 4 bases, with 7 bases between them. Per the germline V gene, CDR1 is ENHRY and CDR2 is SYGVKD. CDR3 size: 11 residues. In nucleotides, the CDR3 is TGTGCCATCAGGGGGCGGTACGAGCAGTACTTC. Translating it yields CAIRGRYEQYF.

The gene calls are TRBV7-9 and TRBJ1-5; no firm D call. V was cut by 5 bases and J by 6 bases, with 8 bases left in between. Germline V gives CDR1 SEHNR, CDR2 FQNEAQ (reference sequence). CDR3 length equals 12 residues. Written as DNA, the CDR3 is TGTGCCAGCAGCCCGGGCCCTCAGCCCCAGCATTTT. It encodes CASSPGPQPQHF.

The chain links TRBV4-3 to TRBJ1-4, with 7 nucleotides matching TRBD1. Trimming at V came to 4 bases and at J to 5 bases, leaving 7 bases not matched to a gene. Germline CDR1 LGHNA, CDR2 YSLEER. The CDR3 loop spans 15 amino acids. The CDR3 DNA sequence: TGCGCCAGCAGCCCCAGGGGGGAGCCCAATGAAAAACTGTTTTTT. This sequence encodes CASSPRGEPNEKLFF.

This chain connects TRBV28 to TRBJ1-5; tentative D call: TRBD1 (6 bases). Germline V CDR1 and CDR2: MDHEN, SYDVKM. V lost 8 bases and J 1 base, leaving 12 bases between the germline ends. The CDR3 sequence is 14 residues long. CDR3 residues: CASGAQGSNQPQHF. The CDR3 DNA sequence: TGTGCCAGCGGGGCCCAGGGGAGCAATCAGCCCCAGCATTTT.

The rearrangement uses TRBV29-1 and TRBJ1-3, with D uncertain. The germline CDR1 and CDR2 sequences are SQVTM and ANQGSEA. The CDR3 loop spans 11 amino acids. The V and J ends lost 7 bases and 4 bases respectively, with 8 bases between them. This chain's CDR3 is CSAVRGNTIYF. The CDR3 nucleotides are TGCAGCGCCGTCAGAGGAAACACCATATATTTT. The variable domain in full, with the rest retrieved from reference TRBV29-1 and TRBJ1-3, is SAVISQKPSRDICQRGTSLTIQCQVDSQVTMMFWYRQQPGQSLTLIATANQGSEATYESGFVIDKFPISRPNLTFSTLTVSNMSPEDSSIYLCSAVRGNTIYFGEGSWLTVV.

Only one count was recorded for this clone. The rearrangement uses TRBV5-6 and TRBJ2-5; 7 bases are shared with TRBD1. Trimming at V came to 2 bases and at J to 7 bases, leaving 14 bases not matched to a gene. The CDR3 sequence is 16 residues long. Germline V gives CDR1 SGHDT, CDR2 YYEEEE. CDR3 nucleotides: TGTGCCAGCAGCTTAGCGCTACCGGGACAGTTGGGGACCCAGTACTTC. This gives the protein CASSLALPGQLGTQYF.

The chain uses TRBV19 and TRBJ1-2; D may be TRBD1 (5 bases). In germline, CDR1 is LNHDA, CDR2 SQIVND (reference sequence). The CDR3 sequence is 13 residues long. The V end lost 0 bases, the J end lost 3 bases, and 5 bases lay between the germline ends. CDR3 loop: CASSIDRDYGYTF. As DNA, the CDR3 is TGTGCCAGTAGTATAGACAGGGACTATGGCTACACCTTC. The full variable domain, with the rest looked up from reference TRBV19 and TRBJ1-2, is DGGITQSPKYLFRKEGQNVTLSCEQNLNHDAMYWYRQDPGQGLRLIYYSQIVNDFQKGDIAEGYSVSREKKESFPLTVTSAQKNPTAFYLCASSIDRDYGYTFGSGTRLTVV.

The chain carries TRBV6-6 and TRBJ2-3; 12 nucleotides line up with TRBD1. CDR3 length: 15 residues. Germline V gives CDR1 MNHNY, CDR2 SVGAGI (reference sequence). With V trimmed by 4 bases and J by 12 bases, 11 bases remained unmatched. CDR3 sequence (DNA): TGTGCCAGCAGTTTTTTTCCGGGACAGGGGGCCACCCAGTATTTT. This codes for CASSFFPGQGATQYF.

The chain carries TRBV5-1 and TRBJ1-1, with D maybe TRBD1 (6 bases). V was clipped by 7 bases and J by 0 bases, with 10 bases between them. Per the germline V gene, CDR1 is SGHRS and CDR2 is YFSETQ. This CDR3 region has 13 residues. The CDR3: CASGQGMNTEAFF. The CDR3, as DNA: TGCGCCAGCGGGCAGGGGATGAACACTGAAGCTTTCTTT. The whole variable domain, remainder taken from reference TRBV5-1 and TRBJ1-1, is KAGVTQTPRYLIKTRGQQVTLSCSPISGHRSVSWYQQTPGQGLQFLFEYFSETQRNKGNFPGRFSGRQFSNSRSEMNVSTLELGDSALYLCASGQGMNTEAFFGQGTRLTVV.

This clone was observed once. The J gene is TRBJ1-1, the V gene TRBV7-8, with D hard to call. Germline values: CDR1 SGHVS, CDR2 FQNEAQ. Between the trimmed V and J ends, which lost 1 base and 1 base, there was a span of 4 bases. CDR3 length: 13 residues. In DNA form, the CDR3 reads TGTGCCAGCAGCTTAGTGCAGAACACTGAAGCTTTCTTT. Its translation is CASSLVQNTEAFF.

The rearrangement uses TRBV5-1 and TRBJ1-6; 10 bases are shared with TRBD1. Germline V gene data show CDR1 as SGHRS and CDR2 as YFSETQ. The J segment lost 7 bases and the V segment lost 3 bases, leaving 4 bases of the junction unmatched. The CDR3 totals 15 residues. In nucleotides, the CDR3 is TGCGCCAGCAGCTCGGACAGGGGGATCAATTCACCCCTCCACTTT. Encoded protein: CASSSDRGINSPLHF.

The V gene is TRBV18, the J gene TRBJ1-5; 7 nucleotides line up with TRBD1. Trimming removed 3 bases from V and 7 bases from J; junction bases left unmatched: 6. Germline-derived CDR1 and CDR2 are KGHSH and LQKENI. The CDR3 is 14 amino acids. The CDR3 bases are TGTGCCAGCTCACCCGACAGGGTCGGGCAGCCCCAGCATTTT. Translated, it gives CASSPDRVGQPQHF.